The 19 T cell receptor beta chains in this list originate from one sample, sequenced in a study of graft-versus-host responses after intestinal transplantation. Antigens for these TCRs are unknown. The protocol was immunoSEQ multiplex PCR, while the TCRdb copy is restricted to in-frame clones and leaves out a portion. Among 150,000 or so clones, around 90% were seen once, and the ten largest hold approximately 0.2%. This specimen was unstimulated CD4+ T cells sorted from spleen or lymph node cells, taken before intestinal transplant. These TCRs come from a human donor who received an intestinal transplant.

The chain is built from TRBV6-1 and TRBJ2-7; 7 nucleotides align to TRBD1. Germline V gene data show CDR1 as MNHNS and CDR2 as SASEGT. V gave up 8 bases and J gave up 7 bases; unmatched junction bases: 5. The CDR3 extends over 11 amino acids. CDR3 region: CASSRGREQYF. CDR3 nucleotides: TGTGCCAGCTCAAGGGGGCGGGAGCAGTACTTC.

The chain carries TRBV9 and TRBJ2-1; 10 bases line up with TRBD1. CDR1 and CDR2 from the germline V gene are SGDLS and YYNGEE. Trimming removed 4 bases from V and 4 bases from J; junction bases left unmatched: 2. The CDR3 loop spans 14 amino acids. CDR3 region: CASSRTGGYNEQFF. CDR3 bases: TGTGCCAGCAGCAGGACAGGGGGGTACAATGAGCAGTTCTTC.

The V and J genes are TRBV27 and TRBJ1-4, with D possibly being TRBD1 (5 bases). The V and J ends lost 3 bases and 0 bases respectively, with 11 bases between them. The CDR3 runs to 16 residues. CDR1 is MNHEY, CDR2 SMNVEV, per germline (reference sequence). Here the CDR3 reads CASSFRGIATNEKLFF. For the CDR3, the DNA is TGTGCCAGCAGTTTCCGGGGGATTGCAACTAATGAAAAACTGTTTTTT.

The chain joins TRBV19 to TRBJ2-5, with 7 bases that match TRBD2. Germline CDR1 and CDR2: LNHDA and SQIVND (reference sequence). V shed 7 bases, J shed 2 bases, and the junction held 10 bases outside the gene matches. The CDR3 consists of 15 residues. The CDR3 loop reads CASNDGRGGQETQYF. The CDR3 nucleotides are TGTGCCAGTAACGATGGACGGGGAGGGCAAGAGACCCAGTACTTC. Filled out from reference TRBV19 and TRBJ2-5, the complete variable domain reads DGGITQSPKYLFRKEGQNVTLSCEQNLNHDAMYWYRQDPGQGLRLIYYSQIVNDFQKGDIAEGYSVSREKKESFPLTVTSAQKNPTAFYLCASNDGRGGQETQYFGPGTRLLVL.

This chain joins TRBV2 and TRBJ2-2; D gene ambiguous. The germline gives CDR1 SNHLY, CDR2 FYNNEI. Trimming removed 5 bases from V and 0 bases from J, with 7 bases in between. The CDR3 has 14 amino acids. In DNA form, the CDR3 reads TGTGCCAGCAGTTCGACAACGAACACCGGGGAGCTGTTTTTT. It encodes CASSSTTNTGELFF.

The gene calls are TRBV7-2 and TRBJ2-7, with no clear D. There are 12 residues in the CDR3. Germline V lookup: CDR1 SGHTA, CDR2 FQGNSA. V lost 0 bases, J lost 9 bases, and 9 bases lay in between. In nucleotides, the CDR3 is TGTGCCAGCAGCTTAGCTTCCGAAATGCAGTACTTC. As protein: CASSLASEMQYF. Full variable domain (rest looked up from reference TRBV7-2 and TRBJ2-7): GAGVSQSPSNKVTEKGKDVELRCDPISGHTALYWYRQSLGQGLEFLIYFQGNSAPDKSGLPSDRFSAERTGGSVSTLTIQRTQQEDSAVYLCASSLASEMQYFGPGTRLTVT.

V usage is TRBV19 and J usage is TRBJ2-1; 7 bases align to TRBD1. V dropped 6 bases and J dropped 1; count of bases not matched to a gene: 0. The germline V gene encodes CDR1 LNHDA and CDR2 SQIVND (reference sequence). The CDR3 contains 13 residues. In nucleotides, the CDR3 is TGTGCCAGTAGACAGGGGTCCTACAATGAGCAGTTCTTC. Its protein is CASRQGSYNEQFF.

The V call is TRBV7-9, the J call TRBJ1-1; a weak D match, TRBD1 (6 bases). V lost 2 bases and J 5 bases, leaving 12 bases between the germline ends. The CDR3 length is 14 residues. Germline V gene lookup returns CDR1 SEHNR and CDR2 FQNEAQ (reference sequence). The chain's CDR3 is CASSLSWGQTEAFF. The CDR3 nucleotides read TGTGCCAGCAGCTTATCGTGGGGGCAGACTGAAGCTTTCTTT.

CDR3 residues: CASSFRTGKYEQYF. The CDR3 DNA reads as TGTGCCAGCAGCTTCCGGACAGGGAAGTACGAGCAGTACTTC. The chain joins TRBV5-4 to TRBJ2-7, with 8 positions matching TRBD1. V lost 2 bases to trimming and J lost 4 bases; unmatched junction nucleotides: 5. Germline lookup yields CDR1 SGHNT and CDR2 YYREEE (reference sequence). The CDR3 contains 14 residues.

The chain carries TRBV6-1 and TRBJ2-5; D call uncertain. CDR3 length equals 11 residues. Deletions cut 4 bases from V and 5 bases from J, with 5 bases between. The germline V gene encodes CDR1 MNHNS and CDR2 SASEGT. CDR3 coding DNA: TGTGCCAGCAGTGTACTGGAGACCCAGTACTTC. Translating gives CASSVLETQYF.

The chain combines TRBV5-1 with TRBJ1-3, with D hard to call. This CDR3 has 15 amino acids. Germline V lookup: CDR1 SGHRS, CDR2 YFSETQ. V lost 0 bases to trimming and J lost 4 bases, with 11 bases between them. CDR3 sequence (DNA): TGCGCCAGCAGCTTGGATGCTCTCCCCGGAAACACCATATATTTT. Protein: CASSLDALPGNTIYF.

The chain links TRBV9 to TRBJ2-7; possibly TRBD1 or TRBD2 for D (6 bases each). Germline V gene sequence: CDR1 SGDLS, CDR2 YYNGEE. There are 14 residues in the CDR3. Trimming left V 0 bases short and J 0 bases short, with 7 bases between. For the CDR3, the DNA is TGTGCCAGCAGCGTAGCGGGGGCCTCCTACGAGCAGTACTTC. It is translated as CASSVAGASYEQYF. Full variable domain (rest looked up from reference TRBV9 and TRBJ2-7): DSGVTQTPKHLITATGQRVTLRCSPRSGDLSVYWYQQSLDQGLQFLIQYYNGEERAKGNILERFSAQQFPDLHSELNLSSLELGDSALYFCASSVAGASYEQYFGPGTRLTVT.

The gene calls are TRBV18 and TRBJ2-3; 7 nucleotides agree with TRBD2. This CDR3 contains 15 residues. V lost 4 bases and J lost 5; bases outside the gene matches: 9. Per the germline V gene, CDR1 is KGHSH and CDR2 is LQKENI. The CDR3 is CASSLNRAGEDTQYF. The CDR3 coding sequence is TGTGCCAGCTCACTAAATCGGGCGGGAGAAGATACGCAGTATTTT.

The rearrangement links TRBV5-1 to TRBJ2-7, with D perhaps matching TRBD2 (7 bases). This CDR3 has 14 residues. Trimming took 0 bases from V and 2 from J, leaving 9 bases between them. CDR1 is SGHRS and CDR2 is YFSETQ in the germline V gene. The CDR3 region has the DNA TGCGCCAGCAGCTTGGAGGGGGGGCCCTACGAGCAGTACTTC. Residues: CASSLEGGPYEQYF.

This clone has only a few counts. The chain couples TRBV7-9 to TRBJ2-7, with D possibly called TRBD1 or TRBD2 (5 bases each). Germline lookup yields CDR1 SEHNR and CDR2 FQNEAQ (reference sequence). The CDR3 contains 13 residues. V lost 8 bases and J 0 bases, leaving 11 bases between the germline ends. The CDR3 loop reads CASAGTNSYEQYF. The DNA of the CDR3 is TGTGCCAGCGCCGGGACCAACTCCTACGAGCAGTACTTC.

CDR3 DNA sequence: TGTGCCAGCAGCTTAGTTGCTAGCGGGGGGGTAAACATTCAGTACTTC. It specifies CASSLVASGGVNIQYF. The V gene is TRBV11-2, the J gene TRBJ2-4; TRBD2 matches at 12 bases. This CDR3 has 16 amino acids. Germline V gene lookup returns CDR1 SGHAT and CDR2 FQNNGV. Trimming removed 1 base from V and 6 bases from J; junction bases left unmatched: 4.

This clone was recorded once. V usage is TRBV7-3 and J usage is TRBJ2-5; the D gene is possibly TRBD2 (5 bases). The CDR3 runs to 13 residues. V was clipped by 3 bases and J by 5 bases, with 10 bases between them. Germline V lookup: CDR1 SGHTA, CDR2 FQGTGA. Here the CDR3 reads CASSFGLGETQYF. The DNA of the CDR3 is TGTGCCAGCAGCTTCGGACTCGGGGAGACCCAGTACTTC.

The V gene is TRBV19, the J gene TRBJ2-7; possibly TRBD1 for D (6 bases). The V end was cut by 2 bases, the J end by 1 base, with 9 bases between. CDR3 length: 14 residues. Germline assignment: CDR1 LNHDA and CDR2 SQIVND (reference sequence). CDR3 sequence: CASSISGASYEQYF. The CDR3 DNA sequence: TGTGCCAGTAGTATATCAGGGGCGTCCTACGAGCAGTACTTC.

This clone was seen a single time. Relative to the germline gene, one junction end is altered; a read error may explain this. V is TRBV19 and J is TRBJ2-5; TRBD2 matches 7 bases. This CDR3 has 14 amino acids. The germline CDR1 and CDR2 sequences are LNHDA and SQIVND (reference sequence). The CDR3 region has the DNA TGTGCCAGTAGTATACGGGGGGTCCAAGAGACCCAGCACTTC. Protein product: CASSIRGVQETQHF.